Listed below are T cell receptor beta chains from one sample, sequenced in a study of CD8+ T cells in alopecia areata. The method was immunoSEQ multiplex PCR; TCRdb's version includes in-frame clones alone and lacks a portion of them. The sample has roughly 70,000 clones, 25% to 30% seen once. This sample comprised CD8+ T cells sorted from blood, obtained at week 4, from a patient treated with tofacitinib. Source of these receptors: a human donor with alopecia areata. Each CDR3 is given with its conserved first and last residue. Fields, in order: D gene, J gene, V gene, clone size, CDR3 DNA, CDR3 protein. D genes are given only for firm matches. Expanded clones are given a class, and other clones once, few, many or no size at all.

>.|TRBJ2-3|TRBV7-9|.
TGTGCCAGCAGCAGGGGAATTATAGGGGATACGCAGTATTTT
CASSRGIIGDTQYF
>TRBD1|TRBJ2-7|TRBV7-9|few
TGTGCCAGCAGGCCCGGGACAGATTACGAGCAGTACTTC
CASRPGTDYEQYF
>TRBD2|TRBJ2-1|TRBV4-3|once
TGCGCCAGCAGCCAAGATCTCGATCAGTTAGCTAGCGGTTACAATGAGCAGTTCTTC
CASSQDLDQLASGYNEQFF
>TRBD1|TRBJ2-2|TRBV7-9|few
TGTGCCAGCAGCCTAACGACAGGGAGGAACACCGGGGAGCTGTTTTTT
CASSLTTGRNTGELFF
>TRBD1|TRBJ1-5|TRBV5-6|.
TGTGCCAGCAGCGTCGGGACAGGGCTCAGCAATCAGCCCCAGCATTTT
CASSVGTGLSNQPQHF
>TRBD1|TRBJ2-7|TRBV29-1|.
TGCAGCGCCGGGACAGGGGGCTACGAGCAGTACTTC
CSAGTGGYEQYF
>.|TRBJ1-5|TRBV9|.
TGTGCCAGCAGCGTAGGGTATAATCAGCCCCAGCATTTT
CASSVGYNQPQHF
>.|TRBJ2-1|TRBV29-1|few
TGCAGCGTTGACGTTGGGGGAGCCACAGAGCAGTTCTTC
CSVDVGGATEQFF
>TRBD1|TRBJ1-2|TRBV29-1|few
TGCAGCGTGACAGGGGACTATGGCTACACCTTC
CSVTGDYGYTF
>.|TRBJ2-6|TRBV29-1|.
TGCAGCGCTCGGACAGCCGGGGCCAACGTCCTGACTTTC
CSARTAGANVLTF
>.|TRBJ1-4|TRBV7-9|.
TGTGCCAGCAACGAGGACGCCGATAATGAAAAACTGTTTTTT
CASNEDADNEKLFF
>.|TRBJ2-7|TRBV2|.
TGTGCCAGCAGGGCGGCGACCTACGAGCAGTACTTC
CASRAATYEQYF
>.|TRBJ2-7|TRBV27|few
TGTGCCAGCAGTTTAATCGGAACGGTTGCCTACGAGCAGTACTTC
CASSLIGTVAYEQYF
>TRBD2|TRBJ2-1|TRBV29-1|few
TGCAGCGTTGGGGGCCTGGCTAGCGGGAGGGCCCCCAATGAGCAGTTCTTC
CSVGGLASGRAPNEQFF
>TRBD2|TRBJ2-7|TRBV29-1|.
TGCAGCGTTGACCTGGGCGGGAGAATGGACGAGCAGTACTTC
CSVDLGGRMDEQYF
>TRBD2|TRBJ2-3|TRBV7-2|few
TGTGCCAGCAACATAGCGGGAGAAAGGACAGATACGCAGTATTTT
CASNIAGERTDTQYF
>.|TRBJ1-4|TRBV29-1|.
TGCAGCGGCCAGGGTAACGATGAAAAACTGTTTTTT
CSGQGNDEKLFF
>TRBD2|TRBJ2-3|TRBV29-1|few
TGCAGCGTCGAACCGCCCGGTGGACTAGACACAGATACGCAGTATTTT
CSVEPPGGLDTDTQYF
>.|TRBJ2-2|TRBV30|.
TGTGCCTGGAGTGCTGGGGCCGGGGAGCTGTTTTTT
CAWSAGAGELFF
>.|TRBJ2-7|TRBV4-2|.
TGTGCCAGCAGCCCCAACCAGGGAGCCGAGCAGTACTTC
CASSPNQGAEQYF
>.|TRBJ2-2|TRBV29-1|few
TGCAGCGTTGACCTCACGGGCGGGGGGGAGCTGTTTTTT
CSVDLTGGGELFF
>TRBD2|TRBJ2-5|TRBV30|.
TGTGCCTGGAGTGCCCCGGGACTAGCGGAGCAAGAGACCCAGTACTTC
CAWSAPGLAEQETQYF
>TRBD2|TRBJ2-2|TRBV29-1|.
TGCAGCGTTGAAGATCTCGGTCGGGGGGTCACCGGGGAGCTGTTTTTT
CSVEDLGRGVTGELFF
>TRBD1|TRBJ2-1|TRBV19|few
TGTGCCAGTAGTATGTGGCAGGGGGATGGCAATGAGCAGTTCTTC
CASSMWQGDGNEQFF
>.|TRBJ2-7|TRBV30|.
TGTGCCTGGAGGTTGGGCTGGGGCTACGAGCAGTACTTC
CAWRLGWGYEQYF
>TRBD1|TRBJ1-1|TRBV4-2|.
TGTGCCAGCAGCCATTCCGACAGGGGATCTGAAGCTTTCTTT
CASSHSDRGSEAFF
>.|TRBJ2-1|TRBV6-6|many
TGTGCCAGCACACGGGGGCGCATAATCGATGAGCAGTTCTTC
CASTRGRIIDEQFF
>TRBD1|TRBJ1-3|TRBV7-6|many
TGTGCCAGCAGCCCCCACGAGGGACAGTTCCACTCTGGAAACACCATATATTTT
CASSPHEGQFHSGNTIYF
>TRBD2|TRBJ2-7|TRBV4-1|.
TGCGCCAGCAGCCAAGAGCCACCGGGGGGACACGAGCAGTACTTC
CASSQEPPGGHEQYF
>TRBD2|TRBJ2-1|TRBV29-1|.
TGCAGCGTTGAAGGACTAGCGGGGGGGGATGAGCAGTTCTTC
CSVEGLAGGDEQFF
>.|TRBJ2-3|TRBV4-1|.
TGCGCCAGCAGCCCCTATGGGGGAACGCAGTATTTT
CASSPYGGTQYF
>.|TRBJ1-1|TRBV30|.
TGTGCCTGGAGTGTCGTGAACACTGAAGCTTTCTTT
CAWSVVNTEAFF
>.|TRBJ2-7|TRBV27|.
TGTGCCAGCAGTTCTCCTGGCGGGGGCGGGCTTCAGCAGTACTTC
CASSSPGGGGLQQYF
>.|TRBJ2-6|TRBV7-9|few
TGTGCCAGCAGCTTGGCAGGGTCTGGGGCCAACGTCCTGACTTTC
CASSLAGSGANVLTF
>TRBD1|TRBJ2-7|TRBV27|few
TGTGCCAGCAGTTTTAACAGGGGCTACGAGCAGTACTTC
CASSFNRGYEQYF
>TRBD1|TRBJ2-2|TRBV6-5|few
TGTGCCAGCAGTTACTCCGGACAGGGAACCGGGGAGCTGTTTTTT
CASSYSGQGTGELFF
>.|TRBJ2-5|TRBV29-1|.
TGCAGCGCCCCCCGGGACATCCAAGAGACCCAGTACTTC
CSAPRDIQETQYF
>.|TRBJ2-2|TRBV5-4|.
TGTGCCAGCAGCTTGGGTGAGACTACGAACACCGGGGAGCTGTTTTTT
CASSLGETTNTGELFF
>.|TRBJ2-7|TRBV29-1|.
TGCAGCGTTGTCGACGGATACGAGCAGTACTTC
CSVVDGYEQYF
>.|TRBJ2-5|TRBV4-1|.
TGCGCCAGCAGCCTAACCAGCCGGCGGGGAGACGAGACCCAGTACTTC
CASSLTSRRGDETQYF
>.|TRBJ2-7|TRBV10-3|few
TGTGCCATCAGTGAGTGGTCAGGGAGGGAGCAGTACTTC
CAISEWSGREQYF
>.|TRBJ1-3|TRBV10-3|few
TGTGCCATCAGTGAGTCCCGAGCTGGAAACACCATATATTTT
CAISESRAGNTIYF
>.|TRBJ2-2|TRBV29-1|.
TGCAGCGTGCGCCACGGGGAGCTGTTTTTT
CSVRHGELFF
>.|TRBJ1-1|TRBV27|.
TGTGCCAGCAGGCAGGGCCTGAACACTGAAGCTTTCTTT
CASRQGLNTEAFF
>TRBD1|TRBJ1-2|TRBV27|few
TGTGCCAGCAGTTTCTCCCGGGACAGGGTATCTGGCTACACCTTC
CASSFSRDRVSGYTF
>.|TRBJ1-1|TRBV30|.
TGTGCCTGGACCCCTTATGATGAAGCTTTCTTT
CAWTPYDEAFF
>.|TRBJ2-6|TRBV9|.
TGTGCCAGCAGAGGGATATCTGGGGCCAACGTCCTGACTTTC
CASRGISGANVLTF
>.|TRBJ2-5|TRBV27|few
TGTGCCAGCAGACCCCTGGGACGGACCCAAGAGACCCAGTACTTC
CASRPLGRTQETQYF
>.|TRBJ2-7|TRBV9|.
TGTGCCAGCAGCGTAGATCCAGGGGCCGAGCAGTACTTC
CASSVDPGAEQYF
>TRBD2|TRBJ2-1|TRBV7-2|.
TGTGCCAGCAGCATTTATCCTCAGCGGGACGAGAGAAATGAGCAGTTCTTC
CASSIYPQRDERNEQFF
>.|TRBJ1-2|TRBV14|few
TGTGCCAGCAGCCCCCAAGGGGGGTATGGCTACACCTTC
CASSPQGGYGYTF
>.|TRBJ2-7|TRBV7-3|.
TGTGCCAGCGGACCAACAGGGCAGAGCGAGCAGTACTTC
CASGPTGQSEQYF
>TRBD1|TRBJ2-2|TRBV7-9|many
TGTGCCAGCAGCCATAGACAGGGAGACACCGGGGAGCTGTTTTTT
CASSHRQGDTGELFF
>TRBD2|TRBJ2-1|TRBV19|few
TGTGCCAGTAGTTTAGGGACTAGCGGGAGGGGAGAGCAGTTCTTC
CASSLGTSGRGEQFF
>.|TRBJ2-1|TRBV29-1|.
TGCAGCGTTGAAGTTAGGGCTGGAGCCCCCTCCTACAATGAGCAGTTCTTC
CSVEVRAGAPSYNEQFF